The 22 T cell receptor beta chains given below trace back to one sample, sequenced in a study of blood T cell repertoires in COVID-19. Libraries were prepared by immunoSEQ multiplex PCR; TCRdb keeps only in-frame clonotypes and omits some of them. Of under 250,000 clones detected, about nine tenths appear once; the ten largest clones hold under 2%. Sequences were obtained from peripheral blood. These receptors originate from a woman in her sixties or seventies who had recovered from COVID-19.

This chain uses TRBV24-1 with TRBJ2-1; maybe TRBD2 (6 bases). The length of the CDR3 is 17 residues. V was pared by 3 bases and J by 8 bases, with 22 bases between. The germline V gene has CDR1 KGHDR and CDR2 SFDVKD. As DNA, the CDR3 is TGTGCCACCAGTGATCTACCGCAGGGATTGGGGAGGCATGAGCAGTTCTTC. Its protein product is CATSDLPQGLGRHEQFF.

This chain links TRBV28 with TRBJ2-2; 11 nucleotides align to TRBD2. The V segment lost 3 bases and the J segment 4 bases; nucleotides outside the gene matches: 10. Germline V gene data show CDR1 as MDHEN and CDR2 as SYDVKM. This CDR3 has 18 residues. In nucleotides, the CDR3 is TGTGCCAGCAGTTTTTGGTTAGCGGGGGGGCAGGGCACCGGGGAGCTGTTTTTT. Protein sequence: CASSFWLAGGQGTGELFF.

This clone appeared once. V usage is TRBV27 and J usage is TRBJ1-5, with D perhaps matching TRBD1 (5 bases). CDR3 length: 18 residues. Trimming removed 5 bases from V and 0 bases from J, with 20 bases in between. Germline assignment: CDR1 MNHEY and CDR2 SMNVEV (reference sequence). The CDR3 coding sequence is TGTGCCAGCAGTGCCTCACTCCCGGGACTGTATAGCAATCAGCCCCAGCATTTT. It yields the protein CASSASLPGLYSNQPQHF.

This clone was seen a few times. The chain carries TRBV7-2 and TRBJ1-2; no definite D call. Trimming removed 5 bases at V and 3 bases at J, with 10 bases between. CDR3 length: 13 amino acids. Germline CDR1 and CDR2: SGHTA and FQGNSA. The CDR3 sequence: CASSPQADYGYTF. The CDR3 bases are TGTGCCAGCAGCCCCCAGGCAGACTATGGCTACACCTTC. The whole variable domain, remainder taken from reference TRBV7-2 and TRBJ1-2, is GAGVSQSPSNKVTEKGKDVELRCDPISGHTALYWYRQSLGQGLEFLIYFQGNSAPDKSGLPSDRFSAERTGGSVSTLTIQRTQQEDSAVYLCASSPQADYGYTFGSGTRLTVV.

This CDR3 reads CASSSDRAKLFF. DNA for the CDR3: TGTGCCAGCAGTTCGGACAGGGCAAAACTGTTTTTT. The chain recombines TRBV12-3 or TRBV12-4 with TRBJ1-4; TRBD1 agrees at 8 bases. The length of the CDR3 is 12 residues. The V segment lost 4 bases and the J segment 10 bases; nucleotides outside the gene matches: 2.

The chain joins TRBV3-1 (or the pseudogene TRBV3-2) to TRBJ2-7; tentatively, D is TRBD2 (5 bases). This CDR3 is 14 amino acids long. Trimming took 0 bases from V and 1 from J, leaving 7 bases between them. Germline loops: CDR1 LGHDT, CDR2 YNNKEL (reference sequence). CDR3 nucleotides: TGTGCCAGCAGCCAAGATTGGGAGTCCTACGAGCAGTACTTC. This translates into CASSQDWESYEQYF.

This sequence joins TRBV5-1 and TRBJ2-7, with 9 positions matching TRBD1. The CDR3 spans 15 residues. The V gene's germline CDR1 is SGHRS and CDR2 YFSETQ. V was pared by 0 bases and J by 4 bases, with 5 bases of the junction left unmatched. The CDR3 region is CASSLEGTGFYEQYF. CDR3 bases: TGCGCCAGCAGCTTGGAGGGGACAGGGTTTTACGAGCAGTACTTC.

The rearrangement links TRBV12-3 or TRBV12-4 to TRBJ1-1; tentatively, D is TRBD1 (5 bases). The CDR3 is made up of 13 amino acids. The V and J ends lost 4 bases and 3 bases respectively, with 9 bases between them. CDR3 DNA: TGTGCCAGCAGTTCTCAAGGGGACACTGAAGCTTTCTTT. Its protein is CASSSQGDTEAFF.

V gene TRBV6-5 combines with J gene TRBJ2-7; 8 nucleotides match TRBD1. Germline loops: CDR1 MNHEY, CDR2 SVGAGI. Unmatched junction bases numbered 7, after V lost 0 bases and J lost 3 bases. This CDR3 has 16 residues. DNA for the CDR3: TGTGCCAGCAGTTACTCCAGGGGGCGCCCCCTCTACGAGCAGTACTTC. Translated: CASSYSRGRPLYEQYF.

This clone has just a few counts. The chain uses TRBV28 and TRBJ1-2, with D perhaps TRBD1 (5 bases). V was cut by 7 bases and J by 5 bases, with 17 bases left in between. Germline V gene data show CDR1 as MDHEN and CDR2 as SYDVKM. CDR3 size: 14 residues. CDR3 sequence (DNA): TGTGCCAGCAACCTGAAGGGGCTAGAATATGGCTACACCTTC. This gives the protein CASNLKGLEYGYTF.

The CDR3 loop is CASSFMNRLDQPQHF. CDR3 nucleotide sequence: TGTGCCAGCAGCTTTATGAACAGGTTGGATCAGCCCCAGCATTTT. V and J are TRBV5-6 and TRBJ1-5; maybe TRBD1 (5 bases). The germline V gene encodes CDR1 SGHDT and CDR2 YYEEEE. There are 15 residues in the CDR3. The V end was cut by 2 bases, the J end by 5 bases, with 14 bases between. The whole variable domain, remainder taken from reference TRBV5-6 and TRBJ1-5, is DAGVTQSPTHLIKTRGQQVTLRCSPKSGHDTVSWYQQALGQGPQFIFQYYEEEERQRGNFPDRFSGHQFPNYSSELNVNALLLGDSALYLCASSFMNRLDQPQHFGDGTRLSIL.

This sequence joins TRBV27 and TRBJ2-3, with D possibly being TRBD1 (6 bases). Germline lookup yields CDR1 MNHEY and CDR2 SMNVEV (reference sequence). The length of the CDR3 is 14 residues. The V end was cut by 6 bases, the J end by 6 bases, with 16 bases between. The CDR3 DNA follows: TGTGCCAGCAGCCATCGCCAAACAGGGGATACGCAGTATTTT. Its translation: CASSHRQTGDTQYF.

This clone has a single count. The CDR3 reads CASSLGQPNTGELFF. In nucleotides, the CDR3 is TGCGCCAGCAGCTTGGGACAGCCGAACACCGGGGAGCTGTTTTTT. The genes are TRBV5-1 and TRBJ2-2, with D possibly TRBD1 on 5 matching bases. Trimming took off 0 bases at V and 0 bases at J, with 6 bases between the two ends. The length of the CDR3 is 15 residues. CDR1 is SGHRS and CDR2 is YFSETQ in the germline V gene.

This clone was counted a few times. This rearrangement joins TRBV19 to TRBJ1-3; D remains ambiguous. CDR3 length: 13 amino acids. Trimming took 4 bases from V and 0 from J, leaving 4 bases between them. The germline gives CDR1 LNHDA, CDR2 SQIVND (reference sequence). This CDR3 reads CASSSSSGNTIYF. As DNA, the CDR3 is TGTGCCAGTAGTAGTAGCTCTGGAAACACCATATATTTT. Supplemented by reference TRBV19 and TRBJ1-3, the full variable domain reads DGGITQSPKYLFRKEGQNVTLSCEQNLNHDAMYWYRQDPGQGLRLIYYSQIVNDFQKGDIAEGYSVSREKKESFPLTVTSAQKNPTAFYLCASSSSSGNTIYFGEGSWLTVV.

V is TRBV25-1 and J is TRBJ1-5; 7 bases fit TRBD1. The CDR3 is 13 residues long. With V trimmed by 4 bases and J by 6 bases, 3 bases remained unmatched. Germline V lookup: CDR1 MGHDK, CDR2 SYGVNS. CDR3 bases: TGTGCCAGCAGTGGGTACAGGGGTCAGCCCCAGCATTTT. Residues: CASSGYRGQPQHF.

The chain uses TRBV25-1 and TRBJ1-2; 8 nucleotides match TRBD1. Trimming took 1 base from V and 5 from J; bases not matched to a gene: 12. This CDR3 spans 17 amino acids. Germline assignment: CDR1 MGHDK and CDR2 SYGVNS. CDR3 region: CASSELSVRQGRYGYTF. In DNA, the CDR3 is TGTGCCAGCAGTGAATTGTCAGTGAGACAGGGGCGATATGGCTACACCTTC.

The chain employs TRBV27 and TRBJ1-5, with D possibly being TRBD1 (5 bases). This CDR3 region has 14 residues. The V gene's germline CDR1 is MNHEY and CDR2 SMNVEV (reference sequence). With 5 bases removed from V and 2 bases from J, the gap between germline ends came to 10 bases. CDR3 sequence: CASSTAGGNQPQHF. In DNA, the CDR3 is TGTGCCAGCAGTACCGCGGGGGGCAATCAGCCCCAGCATTTT.

V and J are TRBV9 and TRBJ2-3; 9 nucleotides align to TRBD2. Unmatched junction bases numbered 5, after V lost 4 bases and J lost 2 bases. The CDR3 sequence is 15 residues long. The V gene's germline CDR1 is SGDLS and CDR2 YYNGEE. The CDR3 nucleotides read TGTGCCAGCAGCCCTGCTAGCGGGGTCACAGATACGCAGTATTTT. Its protein is CASSPASGVTDTQYF.

The chain uses TRBV5-1 and TRBJ1-1, with a tentative D call TRBD1 (5 bases). Germline CDR1 reads SGHRS; CDR2 reads YFSETQ. The CDR3 has 15 amino acids. V was pared by 0 bases and J by 0 bases, with 9 bases between. DNA for the CDR3: TGCGCCAGCAGCTTGGAGCCAGGGATGAACACTGAAGCTTTCTTT. Its translation: CASSLEPGMNTEAFF.

V and J are TRBV6-5 and TRBJ2-7, with TRBD1 matching 8 bases. The germline CDR1 and CDR2 sequences are MNHEY and SVGAGI. Losses at the gene ends were 0 bases for V and 0 bases for J; bases not matched to a gene: 4. This CDR3 has 16 residues. The CDR3 spells CASSYSRRGHSYEQYF. The CDR3 DNA sequence: TGTGCCAGCAGTTACTCGCGCAGGGGGCACTCCTACGAGCAGTACTTC.

The chain employs TRBV11-2 and TRBJ2-2; D call uncertain. Per germline, CDR1 SGHAT and CDR2 FQNNGV. With 5 bases removed from V and 7 bases from J, the gap between germline ends came to 11 bases. The length of the CDR3 is 13 residues. The CDR3 spells CASSLSRSGELFF. CDR3 DNA sequence: TGTGCCAGCAGCCTCTCCCGGAGCGGGGAGCTGTTTTTT.

V usage is TRBV12-5 and J usage is TRBJ1-5, with D unresolved. V lost 0 bases and J lost 9, with 3 bases in between. The germline V gene encodes CDR1 LGHNT and CDR2 FRNRAP. This CDR3 spans 11 amino acids. The CDR3 sequence is CASGLVRPQHF. For the CDR3, the DNA is TGTGCTAGTGGTTTGGTTCGGCCCCAGCATTTT.